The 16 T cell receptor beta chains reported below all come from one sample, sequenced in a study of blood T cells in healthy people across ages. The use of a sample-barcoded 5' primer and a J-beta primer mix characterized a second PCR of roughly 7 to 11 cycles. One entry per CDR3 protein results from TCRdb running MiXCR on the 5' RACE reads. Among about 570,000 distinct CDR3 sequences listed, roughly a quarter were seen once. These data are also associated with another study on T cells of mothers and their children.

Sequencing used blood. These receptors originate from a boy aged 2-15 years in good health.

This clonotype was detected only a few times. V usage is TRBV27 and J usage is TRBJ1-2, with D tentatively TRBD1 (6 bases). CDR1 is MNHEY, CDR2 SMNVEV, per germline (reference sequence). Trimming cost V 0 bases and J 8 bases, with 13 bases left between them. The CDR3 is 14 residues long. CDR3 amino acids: CASSLSIQGQGYTF. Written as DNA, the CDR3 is TGTGCCAGCAGTTTATCGATCCAGGGACAAGGCTACACCTTC.

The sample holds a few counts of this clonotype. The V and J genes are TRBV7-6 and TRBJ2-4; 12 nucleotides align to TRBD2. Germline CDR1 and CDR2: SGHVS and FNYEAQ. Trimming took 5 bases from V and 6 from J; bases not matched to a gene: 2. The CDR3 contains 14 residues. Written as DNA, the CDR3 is TGTGCCAGCAGCCCGGGACTAGCGGGAAACATTCAGTACTTC. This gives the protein CASSPGLAGNIQYF. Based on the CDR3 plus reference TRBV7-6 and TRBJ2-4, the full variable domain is GAGVSQSPRYKVTKRGQDVALRCDPISGHVSLYWYRQALGQGPEFLTYFNYEAQQDKSGLPNDRFSAERPEGSISTLTIQRTEQRDSAMYRCASSPGLAGNIQYFGAGTRLSVL.

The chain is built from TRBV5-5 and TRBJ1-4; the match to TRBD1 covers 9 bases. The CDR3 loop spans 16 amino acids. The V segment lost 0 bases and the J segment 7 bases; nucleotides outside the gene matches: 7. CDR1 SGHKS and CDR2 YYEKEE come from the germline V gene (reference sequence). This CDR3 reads CASSLGPGTGSEKLFF. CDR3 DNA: TGTGCCAGCAGCTTGGGCCCCGGGACAGGGAGTGAAAAACTGTTTTTT.

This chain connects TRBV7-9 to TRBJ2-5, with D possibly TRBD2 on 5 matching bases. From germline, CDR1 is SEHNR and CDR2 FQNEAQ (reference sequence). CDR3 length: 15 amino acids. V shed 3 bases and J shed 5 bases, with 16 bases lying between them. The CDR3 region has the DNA TGTGCCAGCAGCTTCGGACTTCTCGGGGTGGAGACCCAGTACTTC. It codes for CASSFGLLGVETQYF.

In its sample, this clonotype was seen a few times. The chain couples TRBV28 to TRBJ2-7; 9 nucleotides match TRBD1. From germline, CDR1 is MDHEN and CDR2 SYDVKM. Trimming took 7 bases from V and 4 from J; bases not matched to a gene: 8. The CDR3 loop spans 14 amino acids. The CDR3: CASKLDRGGYEQYF. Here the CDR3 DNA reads TGTGCCAGCAAGCTAGACAGGGGGGGTTACGAGCAGTACTTC.

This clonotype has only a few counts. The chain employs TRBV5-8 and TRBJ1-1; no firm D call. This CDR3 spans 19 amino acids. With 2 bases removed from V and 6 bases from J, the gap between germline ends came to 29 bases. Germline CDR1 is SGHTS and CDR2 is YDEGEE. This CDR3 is CASSFPRGGWREQSPEAFF. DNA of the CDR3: TGTGCCAGCAGCTTCCCTCGCGGTGGGTGGAGGGAACAGAGCCCTGAAGCTTTCTTT.

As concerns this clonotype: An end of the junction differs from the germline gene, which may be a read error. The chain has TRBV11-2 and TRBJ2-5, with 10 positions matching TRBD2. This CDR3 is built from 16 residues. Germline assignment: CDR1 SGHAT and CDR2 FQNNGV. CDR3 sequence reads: CASSFRVAGGQETQYF. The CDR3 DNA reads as TGTGCTAGCAGCTTCAGAGTAGCGGGGGGCCAAGAGACCCAGTACTTC.

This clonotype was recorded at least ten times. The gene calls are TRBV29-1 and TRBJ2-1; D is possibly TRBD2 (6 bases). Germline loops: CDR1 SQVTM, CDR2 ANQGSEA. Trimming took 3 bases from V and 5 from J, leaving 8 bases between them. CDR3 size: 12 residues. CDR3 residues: CSVEKRDNEQFF. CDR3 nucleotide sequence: TGCAGCGTTGAGAAGCGGGACAATGAGCAGTTCTTC.

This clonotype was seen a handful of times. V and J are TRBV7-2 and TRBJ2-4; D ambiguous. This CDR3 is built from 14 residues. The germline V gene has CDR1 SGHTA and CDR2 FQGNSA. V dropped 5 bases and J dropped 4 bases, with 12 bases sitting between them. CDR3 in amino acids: CASSLSRIKNIQYF. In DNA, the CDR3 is TGTGCCAGCAGCCTGAGCAGGATAAAAAACATTCAGTACTTC.

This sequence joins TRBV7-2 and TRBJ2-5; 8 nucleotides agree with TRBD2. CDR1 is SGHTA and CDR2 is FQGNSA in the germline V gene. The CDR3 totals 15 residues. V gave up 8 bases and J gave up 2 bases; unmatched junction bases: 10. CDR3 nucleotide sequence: TGTGCCAGCTTAAAGGGAGCGGGAGAGCAAGAGACCCAGTACTTC. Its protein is CASLKGAGEQETQYF.

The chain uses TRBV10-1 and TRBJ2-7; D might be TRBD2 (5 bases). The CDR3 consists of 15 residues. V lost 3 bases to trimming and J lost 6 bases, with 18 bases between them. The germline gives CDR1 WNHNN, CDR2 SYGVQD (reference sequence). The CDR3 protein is CASSDSSRWGSEQYF. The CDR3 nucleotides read TGCGCCAGCAGTGATTCTAGCAGGTGGGGTTCCGAGCAGTACTTC.

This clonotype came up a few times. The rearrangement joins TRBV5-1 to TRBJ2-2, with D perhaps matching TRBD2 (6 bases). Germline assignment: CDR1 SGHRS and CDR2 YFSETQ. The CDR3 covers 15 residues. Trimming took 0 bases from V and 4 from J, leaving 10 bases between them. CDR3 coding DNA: TGCGCCAGCAGCTTGGCCGGGGACTTCACCGGGGAGCTGTTTTTT. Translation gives CASSLAGDFTGELFF.

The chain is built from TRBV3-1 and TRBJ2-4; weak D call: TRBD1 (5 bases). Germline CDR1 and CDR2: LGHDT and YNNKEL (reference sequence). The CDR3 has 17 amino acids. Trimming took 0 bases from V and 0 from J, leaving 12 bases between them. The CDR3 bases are TGTGCCAGCAGCCAAGAGGGGCATAGACTAGCCAAAAACATTCAGTACTTC. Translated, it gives CASSQEGHRLAKNIQYF.

The CDR3 protein is CASSLRQLNTGELFF. CDR3 bases: TGTGCCAGCAGCCTACGACAGCTGAACACCGGGGAGCTGTTTTTT. The chain has TRBV7-9 and TRBJ2-2, with D maybe TRBD1 (5 bases). Between the trimmed V and J ends, which lost 5 bases and 1 base, there was a span of 11 bases. Germline V gene data show CDR1 as SEHNR and CDR2 as FQNEAQ (reference sequence). The CDR3 is 15 amino acids.

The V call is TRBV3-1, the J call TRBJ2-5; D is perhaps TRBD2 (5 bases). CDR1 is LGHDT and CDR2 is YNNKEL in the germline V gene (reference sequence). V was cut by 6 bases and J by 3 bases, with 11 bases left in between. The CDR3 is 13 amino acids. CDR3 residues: CASRKVREETQYF. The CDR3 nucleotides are TGTGCCAGCAGAAAGGTGAGGGAAGAGACCCAGTACTTC.

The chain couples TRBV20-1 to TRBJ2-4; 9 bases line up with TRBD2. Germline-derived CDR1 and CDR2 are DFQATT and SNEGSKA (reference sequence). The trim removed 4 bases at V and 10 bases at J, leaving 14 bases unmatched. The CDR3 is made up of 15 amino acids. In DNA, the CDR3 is TGCAGTGCTAAAGATCGTAGCGGGAGTTTCTGGATTCAGTACTTC. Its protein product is CSAKDRSGSFWIQYF.